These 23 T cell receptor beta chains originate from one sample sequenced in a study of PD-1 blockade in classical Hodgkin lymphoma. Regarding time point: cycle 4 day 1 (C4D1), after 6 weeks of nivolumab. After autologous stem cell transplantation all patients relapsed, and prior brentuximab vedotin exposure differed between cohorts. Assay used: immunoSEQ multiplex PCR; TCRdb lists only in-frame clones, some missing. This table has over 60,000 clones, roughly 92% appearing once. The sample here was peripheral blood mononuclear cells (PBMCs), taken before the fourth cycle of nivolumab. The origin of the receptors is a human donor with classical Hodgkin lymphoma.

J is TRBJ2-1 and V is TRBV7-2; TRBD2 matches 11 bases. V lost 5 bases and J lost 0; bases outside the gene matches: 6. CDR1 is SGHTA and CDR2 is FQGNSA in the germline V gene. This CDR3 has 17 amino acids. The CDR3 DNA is TGTGCCAGCAGCCTTGTAGCGGGAGGGTACTCCTACAATGAGCAGTTCTTC. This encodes CASSLVAGGYSYNEQFF.

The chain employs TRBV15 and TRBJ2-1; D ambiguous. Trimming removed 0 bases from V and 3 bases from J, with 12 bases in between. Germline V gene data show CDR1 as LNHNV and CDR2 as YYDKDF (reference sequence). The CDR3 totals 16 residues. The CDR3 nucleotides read TGTGCCACCAGCAGAGATCGGGCACCTAACTACAATGAGCAGTTCTTC. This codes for CATSRDRAPNYNEQFF.

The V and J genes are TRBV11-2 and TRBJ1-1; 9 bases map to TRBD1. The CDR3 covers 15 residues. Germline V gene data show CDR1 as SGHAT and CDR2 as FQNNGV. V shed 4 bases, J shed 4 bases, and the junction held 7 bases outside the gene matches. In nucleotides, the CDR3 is TGTGCCAGCAGCTCCTGGGACAGGGCGGTCACTGAAGCTTTCTTT. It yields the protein CASSSWDRAVTEAFF.

CDR3 sequence reads: CASSLAGSLSYNEQFF. DNA for the CDR3: TGCGCCAGCAGCTTGGCTGGGTCCCTCTCCTACAATGAGCAGTTCTTC. The genes are TRBV5-1 and TRBJ2-1; no definite D call. The CDR3 consists of 16 residues. Germline CDR1 is SGHRS and CDR2 is YFSETQ. V lost 0 bases and J lost 0, with 10 bases in between.

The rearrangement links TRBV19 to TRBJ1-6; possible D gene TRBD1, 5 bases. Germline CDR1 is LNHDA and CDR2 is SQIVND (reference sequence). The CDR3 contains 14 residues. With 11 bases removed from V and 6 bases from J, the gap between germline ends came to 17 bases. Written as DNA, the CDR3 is TGTGCCTCGAAAGGAGAGGGGCCTAATTCACCCCTCCACTTT. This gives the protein CASKGEGPNSPLHF.

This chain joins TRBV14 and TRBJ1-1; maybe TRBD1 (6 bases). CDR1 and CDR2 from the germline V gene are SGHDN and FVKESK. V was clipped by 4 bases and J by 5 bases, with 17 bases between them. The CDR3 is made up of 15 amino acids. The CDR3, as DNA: TGTGCCAGCAGCCTGGAAACAGGGATATGGACTGAAGCTTTCTTT. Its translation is CASSLETGIWTEAFF.

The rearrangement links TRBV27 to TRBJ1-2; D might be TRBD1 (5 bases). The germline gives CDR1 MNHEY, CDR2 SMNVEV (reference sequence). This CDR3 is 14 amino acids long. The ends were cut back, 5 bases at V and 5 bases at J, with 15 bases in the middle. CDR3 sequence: CASSRDPGAYGYTF. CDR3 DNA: TGTGCCAGCAGTAGGGACCCCGGCGCGTATGGCTACACCTTC.

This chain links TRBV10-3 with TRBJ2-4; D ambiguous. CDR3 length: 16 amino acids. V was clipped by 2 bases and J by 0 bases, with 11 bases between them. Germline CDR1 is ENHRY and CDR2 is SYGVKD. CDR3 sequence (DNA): TGTGCCATCAGTGAGACCCCCCGGGCAGCCAAAAACATTCAGTACTTC. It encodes CAISETPRAAKNIQYF.

The CDR3 DNA follows: TGCGCCAGCAGCGTACCGTCGGGGGGCACTGAAGCTTTCTTT. This translates into CASSVPSGGTEAFF. The V and J genes are TRBV5-1 and TRBJ1-1, with D tentatively TRBD1 (5 bases). V gave up 4 bases and J gave up 4 bases, with 14 bases separating them. The germline V gene has CDR1 SGHRS and CDR2 YFSETQ. The CDR3 contains 14 residues.

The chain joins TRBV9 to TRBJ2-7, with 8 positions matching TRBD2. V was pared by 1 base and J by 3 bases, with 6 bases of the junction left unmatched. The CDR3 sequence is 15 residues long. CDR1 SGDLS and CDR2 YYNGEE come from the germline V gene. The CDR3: CASSVNSGTYYEQYF. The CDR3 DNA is TGTGCCAGCAGCGTAAATAGCGGGACGTACTACGAGCAGTACTTC.

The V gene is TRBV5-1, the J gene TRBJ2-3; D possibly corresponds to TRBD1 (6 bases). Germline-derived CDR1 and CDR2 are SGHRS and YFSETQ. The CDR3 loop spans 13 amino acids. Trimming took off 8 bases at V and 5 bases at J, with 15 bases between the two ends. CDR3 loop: CARAPQDRDTQYF. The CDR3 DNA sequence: TGCGCCAGGGCCCCCCAGGACAGAGATACGCAGTATTTT.

The CDR3 nucleotides are TGTGCCAGTAGTATAGAAGGGGCCTACGAGCAGTACTTC. Translating it yields CASSIEGAYEQYF. This chain uses TRBV19 with TRBJ2-7; tentatively, D is TRBD1 (5 bases). Deletions cut 0 bases from V and 2 bases from J, with 5 bases between. The CDR3 has 13 amino acids. The germline CDR1 and CDR2 sequences are LNHDA and SQIVND (reference sequence).

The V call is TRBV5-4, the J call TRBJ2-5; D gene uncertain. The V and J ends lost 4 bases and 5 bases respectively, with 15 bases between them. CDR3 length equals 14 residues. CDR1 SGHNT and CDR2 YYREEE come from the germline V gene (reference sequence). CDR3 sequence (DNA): TGTGCCAGCAGCACGGACGTCCTGGCGGAGACCCAGTACTTC. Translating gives CASSTDVLAETQYF.

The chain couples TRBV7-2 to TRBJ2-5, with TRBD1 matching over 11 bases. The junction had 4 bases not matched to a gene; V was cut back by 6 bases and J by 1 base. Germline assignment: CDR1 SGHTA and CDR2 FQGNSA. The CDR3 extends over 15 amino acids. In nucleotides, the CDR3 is TGTGCCAGCAGGGGACAGGGGGGACCCCAAGAGACCCAGTACTTC. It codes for CASRGQGGPQETQYF. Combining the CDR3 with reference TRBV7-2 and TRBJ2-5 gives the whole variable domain GAGVSQSPSNKVTEKGKDVELRCDPISGHTALYWYRQSLGQGLEFLIYFQGNSAPDKSGLPSDRFSAERTGGSVSTLTIQRTQQEDSAVYLCASRGQGGPQETQYFGPGTRLLVL.

The CDR3 here is CASSIVPGASGNTIYF. DNA for the CDR3: TGTGCCAGTAGTATAGTTCCGGGCGCCTCTGGAAACACCATATATTTT. The J gene is TRBJ1-3, the V gene TRBV19, with no clear D. This CDR3 has 16 amino acids. Germline-derived CDR1 and CDR2 are LNHDA and SQIVND (reference sequence). V gave up 1 base and J gave up 0 bases, with 10 bases separating them.

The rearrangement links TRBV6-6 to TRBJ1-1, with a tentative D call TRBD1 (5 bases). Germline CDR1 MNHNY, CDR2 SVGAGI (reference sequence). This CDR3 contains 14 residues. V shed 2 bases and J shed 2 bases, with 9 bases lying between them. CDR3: CASSYDRGNTEAFF. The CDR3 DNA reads TGTGCCAGCAGTTACGATAGGGGTAACACTGAAGCTTTCTTT.

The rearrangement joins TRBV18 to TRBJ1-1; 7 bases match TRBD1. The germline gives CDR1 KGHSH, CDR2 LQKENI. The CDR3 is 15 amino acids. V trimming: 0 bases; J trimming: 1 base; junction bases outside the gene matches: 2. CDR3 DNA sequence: TGTGCCAGCTCACCACCGGGACAGCCGAACACTGAAGCTTTCTTT. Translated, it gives CASSPPGQPNTEAFF.

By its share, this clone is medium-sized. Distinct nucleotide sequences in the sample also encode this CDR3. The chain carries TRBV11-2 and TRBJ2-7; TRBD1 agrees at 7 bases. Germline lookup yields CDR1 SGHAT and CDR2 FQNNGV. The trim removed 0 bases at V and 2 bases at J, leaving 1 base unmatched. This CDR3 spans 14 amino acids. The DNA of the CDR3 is TGTGCCAGCAGCTTAGATAGGGGGCCCTACGAGCAGTACTTC. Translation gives CASSLDRGPYEQYF.

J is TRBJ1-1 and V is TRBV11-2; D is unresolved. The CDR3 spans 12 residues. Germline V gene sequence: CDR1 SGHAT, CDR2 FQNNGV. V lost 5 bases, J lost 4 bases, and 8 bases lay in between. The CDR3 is CASSQGSTEAFF. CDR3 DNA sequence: TGTGCCAGCAGCCAAGGGAGCACTGAAGCTTTCTTT.

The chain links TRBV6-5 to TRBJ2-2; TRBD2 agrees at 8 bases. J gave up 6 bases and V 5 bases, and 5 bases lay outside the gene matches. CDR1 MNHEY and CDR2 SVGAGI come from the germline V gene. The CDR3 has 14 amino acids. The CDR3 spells CASSSHGGAGELFF. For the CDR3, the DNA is TGTGCCAGCAGTAGTCACGGGGGGGCCGGGGAGCTGTTTTTT.

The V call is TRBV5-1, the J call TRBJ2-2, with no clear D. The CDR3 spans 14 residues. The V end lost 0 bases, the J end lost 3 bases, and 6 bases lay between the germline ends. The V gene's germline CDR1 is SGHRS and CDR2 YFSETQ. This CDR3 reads CASSLAPDTGELFF. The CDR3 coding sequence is TGCGCCAGCAGCTTGGCCCCAGACACCGGGGAGCTGTTTTTT.

The CDR3 here is CASGRDSFYEQYF. CDR3 nucleotide sequence: TGCGCCAGCGGCCGGGACTCCTTCTACGAGCAGTACTTC. The chain combines TRBV10-2 with TRBJ2-7, with D possibly being TRBD2 (6 bases). V lost 8 bases and J lost 3, with 14 bases in between. Germline loops: CDR1 WSHSY, CDR2 SAAADI. The CDR3 length is 13 residues.

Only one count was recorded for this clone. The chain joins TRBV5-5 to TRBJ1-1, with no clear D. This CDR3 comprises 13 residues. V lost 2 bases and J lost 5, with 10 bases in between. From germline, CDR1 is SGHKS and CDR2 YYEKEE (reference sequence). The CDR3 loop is CASSFSGQTEAFF. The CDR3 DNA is TGTGCCAGCAGCTTTTCCGGGCAAACTGAAGCTTTCTTT.